Listed below are T cell receptor beta chains from one sample, sequenced in a study of blood T cells in healthy people across ages. MiXCR was run by TCRdb on the 5' RACE reads, yielding one entry per CDR3 protein. The sample has around 1.5 million distinct CDR3 sequences, roughly 40% seen once. Sequenced material: blood. Every receptor here comes from a woman under 30 in good health. Each CDR3 is given with its conserved first and last residue. The D gene is left open where the match is weak. Rows give clone size only sometimes, using once, few, many, or a class for an expanded clone.

abundance: .; j_gene: TRBJ2-3; v_gene: TRBV7-2; d_gene: .; CDR3aa: CASSDGPRTDTQYF; CDR3nt: TGTGCCAGCAGCGACGGACCTCGCACAGATACGCAGTATTTT
abundance: few; j_gene: TRBJ2-1; v_gene: TRBV12-3/TRBV12-4; d_gene: TRBD2; CDR3aa: CASSFTGGPNEQFF; CDR3nt: TGTGCCAGCAGTTTTACGGGAGGGCCGAATGAGCAGTTCTTC
abundance: .; j_gene: TRBJ2-3; v_gene: TRBV12-3/TRBV12-4; d_gene: .; CDR3aa: CANSLKQGTDTQYF; CDR3nt: TGTGCCAACAGTTTGAAACAGGGTACAGATACGCAGTATTTT
abundance: few; j_gene: TRBJ2-1; v_gene: TRBV29-1; d_gene: .; CDR3aa: CSVDGRNAHNEQFF; CDR3nt: TGCAGCGTTGACGGAAGGAATGCGCACAATGAGCAGTTCTTC
abundance: few; j_gene: TRBJ2-1; v_gene: TRBV10-3; d_gene: .; CDR3aa: CAISSGFYNEQFF; CDR3nt: TGTGCCATCAGTAGTGGATTCTACAATGAGCAGTTCTTC
abundance: many; j_gene: TRBJ2-7; v_gene: TRBV7-9; d_gene: .; CDR3aa: CASSFDGSYEQYF; CDR3nt: TGTGCCAGCAGCTTTGATGGCTCCTACGAGCAGTACTTC
abundance: .; j_gene: TRBJ2-1; v_gene: TRBV12-3/TRBV12-4; d_gene: TRBD2; CDR3aa: CASSQGTSGGLKFF; CDR3nt: TGTGCCAGCAGTCAGGGAACTAGCGGGGGTCTGAAGTTCTTC
abundance: .; j_gene: TRBJ1-5; v_gene: TRBV20-1; d_gene: TRBD1; CDR3aa: CSAPGQDNQPQHF; CDR3nt: TGCAGTGCCCCGGGACAGGACAATCAGCCCCAGCATTTT
abundance: .; j_gene: TRBJ2-1; v_gene: TRBV11-2; d_gene: .; CDR3aa: CASSSPRLAGSKGFF; CDR3nt: TGTGCCAGCAGCTCGCCCCGACTGGCTGGCTCAAAGGGGTTCTTC
abundance: once; j_gene: TRBJ2-7; v_gene: TRBV12-5; d_gene: .; CDR3aa: CASGLGAGLTQYF; CDR3nt: TGTGCTAGTGGTTTGGGGGCCGGCCTTACCCAGTACTTC
abundance: few; j_gene: TRBJ2-7; v_gene: TRBV27; d_gene: TRBD1; CDR3aa: CASSWGTGSTYEQYF; CDR3nt: TGTGCCAGCAGTTGGGGGACAGGTAGTACCTACGAGCAGTACTTC
abundance: once; j_gene: TRBJ1-2; v_gene: TRBV12-3/TRBV12-4; d_gene: TRBD1; CDR3aa: CASSPQGVHGYTF; CDR3nt: TGTGCCAGCAGCCCCCAGGGGGTGCATGGCTACACCTTC
abundance: few; j_gene: TRBJ2-7; v_gene: TRBV9; d_gene: TRBD1; CDR3aa: CASSGHRGTYEQYF; CDR3nt: TGTGCCAGCAGCGGACACAGGGGGACCTACGAGCAGTACTTC
abundance: .; j_gene: TRBJ1-1; v_gene: TRBV7-9; d_gene: TRBD1; CDR3aa: CASSSLGQWNTEAFF; CDR3nt: TGTGCCAGCAGCTCACTGGGACAGTGGAACACTGAAGCTTTCTTT
abundance: few; j_gene: TRBJ2-1; v_gene: TRBV3-1; d_gene: TRBD2; CDR3aa: CASSQDSGSGGPSSYNEQFF; CDR3nt: TGTGCCAGCAGCCAAGATTCGGGTAGCGGGGGCCCCAGCTCCTACAATGAGCAGTTCTTC
abundance: .; j_gene: TRBJ2-7; v_gene: TRBV7-8; d_gene: .; CDR3aa: CASSLRTETYEQYF; CDR3nt: TGTGCCAGCAGTTTACGGACCGAGACCTACGAGCAGTACTTC
abundance: .; j_gene: TRBJ2-4; v_gene: TRBV6-5; d_gene: .; CDR3aa: CASSYGRTKNIQYF; CDR3nt: TGTGCCAGCAGTTACGGGAGAACCAAAAACATTCAGTACTTC
abundance: few; j_gene: TRBJ2-4; v_gene: TRBV5-1; d_gene: .; CDR3aa: CASSFDSGTTKNIQYF; CDR3nt: TGCGCCAGCAGCTTCGATTCGGGAACGACCAAAAACATTCAGTACTTC